Listed here is a single T cell receptor (beta chain). The data are from a study of blood T cell repertoires in COVID-19. Overall study: Samples of COVID-19 (acute and convalescent) were obtained from the United States, Italy and Spain. In each case, the material was cDNA or gDNA derived from T cells, B-cell-depleted T cells, or PBMCs.

The germline CDR1 and CDR2 sequences are SEHNR and FQNEAQ (reference sequence). V was pared by 1 base and J by 0 bases, with 9 bases between. The CDR3 has 15 residues. In the authors' workflow: Nucleated cell counts were estimated from reference gene primer amplification. Measured with immunoSEQ multiplex PCR; TCRdb has only the in-frame clones, and not every one. That table supplies the V and J calls and clone size; D and trimming were determined from the DNA. The data contain about 120,000 clones, 85% to 90% of them singletons. The source is a woman between 50 and 59 years old with acute or convalescent COVID-19. The sample was peripheral blood. This chain uses TRBV7-9 with TRBJ2-5, with a weak D call TRBD1 (6 bases). In DNA, the CDR3 is TGTGCCAGCAGCTTAGTAGGACAGAACCAAGAGACCCAGTACTTC. As protein: CASSLVGQNQETQYF.